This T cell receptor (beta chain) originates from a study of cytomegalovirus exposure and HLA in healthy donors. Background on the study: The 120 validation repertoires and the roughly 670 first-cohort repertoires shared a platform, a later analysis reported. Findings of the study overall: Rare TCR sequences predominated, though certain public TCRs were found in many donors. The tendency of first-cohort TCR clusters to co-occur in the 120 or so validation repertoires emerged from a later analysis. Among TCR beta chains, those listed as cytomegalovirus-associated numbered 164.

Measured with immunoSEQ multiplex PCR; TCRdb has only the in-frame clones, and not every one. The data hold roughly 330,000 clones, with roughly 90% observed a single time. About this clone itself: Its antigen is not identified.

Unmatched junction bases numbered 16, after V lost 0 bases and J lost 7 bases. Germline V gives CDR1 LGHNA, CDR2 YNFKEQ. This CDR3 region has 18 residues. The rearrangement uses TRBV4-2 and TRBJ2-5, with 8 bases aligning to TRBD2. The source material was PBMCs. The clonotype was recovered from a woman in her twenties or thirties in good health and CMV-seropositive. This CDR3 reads CASSQERTSSSGARTQYF. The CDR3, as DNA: TGTGCCAGCAGCCAAGAGCGGACTAGCTCGTCGGGGGCGCGGACCCAGTACTTC.